This T cell receptor beta chain was identified during a study of CD8+ T cells in alopecia areata. Findings and limits, study-wide: Scalp lesions, especially in alopecia totalis/universalis, had higher clonality than normal scalp. The study found that many expanded lesional clones persisted in scalp and blood during tofacitinib.

CDR3 length equals 14 residues. With 2 bases removed from V and 6 bases from J, the gap between germline ends came to 16 bases. The germline V gene encodes CDR1 GTSNPN and CDR2 SVGIG (reference sequence). With respect to this clone: The target antigen is unknown.

cDNA serving as the sequencing template came from extracted, reverse transcribed RNA. Profiled with immunoSEQ multiplex PCR; TCRdb holds only in-frame clones, not every one. Of approximately 210,000 clones listed, 60% are singletons. The treatment here: oral pan-JAK inhibitor, 5-10 mg twice daily. The clonotype was recovered from a human donor with alopecia areata. Sequencing was performed on CD4+ T cells sorted from blood, taken at week 24, from a patient treated with tofacitinib. The chain carries TRBV30 and TRBJ1-2, with D perhaps matching TRBD1 (6 bases). CDR3 sequence reads: CAWSSGASTDGYTF. CDR3 sequence (DNA): TGTGCCTGGAGTTCAGGGGCCTCGACGGATGGCTACACCTTC.